This T cell receptor beta chain is drawn from a study of cytomegalovirus exposure and HLA in healthy donors. Across the study: In an early release, HLA-typed donors contributed approximately 82 million unique TCR sequences.

In regard to this clone: What it recognizes is unknown.

PCR was performed using 60 Vbeta and 13 Jbeta primers. Per the original methods: In a later analysis, some 80 million unique TCR beta chains included roughly 11 million shared by two or more donors. TCRdb keeps only in-frame clones here, not all; method: immunoSEQ multiplex PCR. V and J calls and clone size are given by that table; D and trimming were obtained from the DNA. The sample holds 90,000 to 110,000 clones, 69% seen once. Regarding the study as a whole: No immune exposure information besides CMV serostatus was available.

This TCR derives from a woman in her 70s in good health and CMV-seropositive. The sequencing sample was made of PBMCs.

Written as DNA, the CDR3 is TGTGCCAGCAGGGACAGGGGACTCTACGAGCAGTACTTC. This codes for CASRDRGLYEQYF. The chain links TRBV6-1 to TRBJ2-7; the match to TRBD1 covers 9 bases. Germline values: CDR1 MNHNS, CDR2 SASEGT. CDR3 length: 13 amino acids. The junction had 3 bases not matched to a gene; V was cut back by 6 bases and J by 3 bases.